This TCR beta chain is drawn from a study of OX40 agonist ivuxolimab in advanced cancers. Concerning the study at large: Ivuxolimab was a fully human IgG2 agonistic monoclonal antibody targeting the costimulatory receptor OX40 (CD134). Intravenous ivuxolimab was administered to patients every 2 weeks at six dose levels: 0.01, 0.1, 0.3, 1.5, 3 and 10 mg/kg. Patients were allowed to have had prior anti-PD-1, anti-PD-L1 or anti-CTLA-4 therapy, and around two fifths of the dose-escalation patients had been treated with checkpoint inhibitors. The point of sequencing TCRbeta in the periphery was to test whether ivuxolimab changed TCR sequence diversity and drove clonal T-cell expansion. Among the approximately 54 dose-escalation patients, about 19 had hepatocellular carcinoma, roughly 15 melanoma, 9 renal cell carcinoma and 9 head and neck cancer. The paper describes the monotherapy dose-escalation part (N of about 52 patients) of the phase I trial of ivuxolimab. The dose-escalation cohort was almost 85% male with a mean age of approximately 59 years, ranging from roughly 23 to 79. Three dose-escalation patients achieved partial responses, one with hepatocellular carcinoma and two with cutaneous melanoma.

Patients with autoimmune disease history or receiving systemic immunosuppression were excluded from the trial. Peripheral blood for TCR sequencing was collected from all dose cohorts at baseline, on cycle 4 day 1, and on cycle 7 day 1. The samples were drawn from a first-in-human, open-label, multicenter phase I dose-escalation trial of ivuxolimab. The trial enrolled adults with locally advanced or metastatic head and neck squamous cell, hepatocellular, melanoma or renal cell carcinoma. Before TCR sequencing, CD4+ T cells and CD8+ T cells from peripheral blood were sorted into separate populations. A note on this clone: Its antigen is currently not known. There are no base qualities to consult, and no much larger clone falls within one base.

Study-wide findings and limitations: The antigen specificity of the clonally expanded peripheral T cells was not determined. In partial responders in the 0.1-3.0 mg/kg groups, normalized peripheral clonal expansion was found to be among the lowest, especially among CD8+ T cells. At doses from 0.1 to 3.0 mg/kg, clonal expansion was seen in both CD4+ and CD8+ blood T cells between baseline and week 6. After ivuxolimab, expanded clones were on average more numerous among CD8+ T cells than among CD4+ T cells. Low levels of normalized T-cell clonal expansion were also seen in some nonresponding patients.

Genomic DNA was extracted from sorted cells for sequencing of the TCRbeta CDR3 region. TCRbeta CDR3 regions were sequenced using the immunoSEQ Assay. TCRdb's version of the immuneACCESS table is confined to in-frame rearrangements and falls short of the full clone set. An unresolved V gene accounts for under half of the shortfall where checked; the remainder is of unknown origin. This sample lists 10,000 to 15,000 clones; approximately 84% were detected once. Around 24% of the sample rests with the top ten. V is reduced by 3 bases and J by 2 bases, leaving a spacing of 7 bases between them. The cysteine opens and the phenylalanine closes a CDR3 of 13 amino acids. The sequence is cut down to CDR3 DNA, 39 bases in frame from base 1. Taken from the germline V gene, the CDR1 and CDR2 loops are MNHNS and SASEGT.

The sequencing here drew on CD4+ or CD8+ T cells sorted from blood, taken in a trial of the OX40 agonist ivuxolimab. Recombination linked TRBV6-1 to TRBJ1-2, with no confident D gene call. The clonotype comes from an adult with an advanced solid tumor such as melanoma, head and neck, liver or kidney cancer. CDR3 protein: CASSEDGNYGYTF. The bases read TGTGCCAGCAGTGAGGACGGGAACTATGGCTACACCTTC.